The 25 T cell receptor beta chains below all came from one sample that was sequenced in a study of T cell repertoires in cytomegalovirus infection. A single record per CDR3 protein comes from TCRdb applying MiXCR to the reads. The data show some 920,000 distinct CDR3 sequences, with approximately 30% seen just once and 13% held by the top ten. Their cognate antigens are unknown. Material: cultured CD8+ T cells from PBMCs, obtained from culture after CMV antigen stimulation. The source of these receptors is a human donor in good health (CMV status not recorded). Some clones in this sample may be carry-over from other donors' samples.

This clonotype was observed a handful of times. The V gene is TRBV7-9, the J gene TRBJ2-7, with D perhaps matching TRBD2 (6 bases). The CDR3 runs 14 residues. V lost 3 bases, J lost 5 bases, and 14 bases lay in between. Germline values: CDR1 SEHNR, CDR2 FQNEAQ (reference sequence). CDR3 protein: CASSLSSGVNEQYF. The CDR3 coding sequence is TGTGCCAGCAGCTTGAGTTCGGGGGTAAACGAGCAGTACTTC.

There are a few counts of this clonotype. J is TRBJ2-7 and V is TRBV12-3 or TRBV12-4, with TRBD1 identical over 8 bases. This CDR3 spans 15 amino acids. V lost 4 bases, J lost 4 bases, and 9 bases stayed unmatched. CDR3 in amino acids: CASSSLGTGKYEQYF. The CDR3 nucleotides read TGTGCCAGCAGTTCCTTAGGGACAGGCAAGTACGAGCAGTACTTC.

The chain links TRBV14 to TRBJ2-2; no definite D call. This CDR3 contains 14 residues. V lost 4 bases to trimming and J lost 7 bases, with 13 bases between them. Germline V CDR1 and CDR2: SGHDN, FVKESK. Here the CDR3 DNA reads TGTGCCAGCAGCCCCAGGTGGCCGGTCGGGGAGCTGTTTTTT. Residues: CASSPRWPVGELFF.

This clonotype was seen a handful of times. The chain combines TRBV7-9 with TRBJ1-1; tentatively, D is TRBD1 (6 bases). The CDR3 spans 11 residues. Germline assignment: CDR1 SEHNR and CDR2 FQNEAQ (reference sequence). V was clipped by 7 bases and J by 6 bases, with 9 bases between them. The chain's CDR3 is CASTRGPEAFF. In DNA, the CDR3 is TGTGCCAGCACCCGGGGGCCTGAAGCTTTCTTT.

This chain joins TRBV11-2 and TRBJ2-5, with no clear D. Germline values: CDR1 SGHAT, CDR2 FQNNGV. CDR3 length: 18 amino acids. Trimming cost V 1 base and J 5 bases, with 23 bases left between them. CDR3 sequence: CASSLAPVGRSSQETQYF. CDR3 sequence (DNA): TGTGCCAGCAGCTTAGCCCCGGTGGGCAGGAGCTCTCAGGAGACCCAGTACTTC.

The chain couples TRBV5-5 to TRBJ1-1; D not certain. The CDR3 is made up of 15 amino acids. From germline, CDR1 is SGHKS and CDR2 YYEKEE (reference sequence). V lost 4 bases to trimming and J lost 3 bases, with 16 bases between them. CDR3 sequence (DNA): TGTGCCAGCAGCCCTGAAAGTCGAGCGGACACTGAAGCTTTCTTT. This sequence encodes CASSPESRADTEAFF.

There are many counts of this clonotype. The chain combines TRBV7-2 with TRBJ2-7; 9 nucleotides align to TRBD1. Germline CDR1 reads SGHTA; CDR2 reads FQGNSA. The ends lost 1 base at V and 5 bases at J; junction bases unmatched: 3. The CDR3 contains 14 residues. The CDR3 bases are TGTGCCAGCAGCTTAGGGACAGGGGCGGACGAGCAGTACTTC. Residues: CASSLGTGADEQYF.

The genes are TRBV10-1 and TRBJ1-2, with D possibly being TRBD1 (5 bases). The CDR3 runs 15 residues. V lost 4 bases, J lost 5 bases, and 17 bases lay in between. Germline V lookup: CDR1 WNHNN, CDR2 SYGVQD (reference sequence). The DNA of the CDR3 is TGCGCCAGCAGTGCTTCGGGGGGGATCGGGTATGGCTACACCTTC. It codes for CASSASGGIGYGYTF.

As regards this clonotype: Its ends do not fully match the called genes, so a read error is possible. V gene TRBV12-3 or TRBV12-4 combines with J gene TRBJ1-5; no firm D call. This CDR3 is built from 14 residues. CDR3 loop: CTSSFKYGNQPQHF. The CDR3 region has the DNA TGTACCAGCAGTTTCAAATACGGGAATCAGCCCCAGCATTTT.

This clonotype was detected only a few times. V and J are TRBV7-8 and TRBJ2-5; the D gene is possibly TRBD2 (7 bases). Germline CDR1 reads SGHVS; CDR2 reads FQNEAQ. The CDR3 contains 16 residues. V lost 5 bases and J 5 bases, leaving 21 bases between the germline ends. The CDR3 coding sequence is TGTGCCAGCAGCCCCTGGGCTGAGGGGGGGGGGGAGACCCAGTACTTC. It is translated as CASSPWAEGGGETQYF. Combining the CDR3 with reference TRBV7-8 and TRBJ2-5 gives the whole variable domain GAGVSQSPRYKVAKRGQDVALRCDPISGHVSLFWYQQALGQGPEFLTYFQNEAQLDKSGLPSDRFFAERPEGSVSTLKIQRTQQEDSAVYLCASSPWAEGGGETQYFGPGTRLLVL.

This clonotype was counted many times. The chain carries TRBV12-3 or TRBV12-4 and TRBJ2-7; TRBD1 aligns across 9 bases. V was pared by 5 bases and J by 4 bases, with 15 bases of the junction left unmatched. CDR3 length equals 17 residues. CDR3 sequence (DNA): TGTGCCAGCAGTCCTAGACGGGACAGGGTGGGGTGGTACGAGCAGTACTTC. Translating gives CASSPRRDRVGWYEQYF.

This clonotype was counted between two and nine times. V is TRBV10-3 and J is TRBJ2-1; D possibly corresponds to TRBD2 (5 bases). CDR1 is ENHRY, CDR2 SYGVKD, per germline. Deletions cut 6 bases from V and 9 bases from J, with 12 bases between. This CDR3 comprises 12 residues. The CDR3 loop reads CAISSGESEQFF. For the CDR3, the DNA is TGTGCCATCAGCTCCGGGGAGTCTGAGCAGTTCTTC.

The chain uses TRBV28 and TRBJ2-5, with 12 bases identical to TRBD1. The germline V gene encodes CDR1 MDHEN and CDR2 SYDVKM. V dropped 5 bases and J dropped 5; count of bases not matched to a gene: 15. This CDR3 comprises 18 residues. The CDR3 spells CASSLGTGGLHREETQYF. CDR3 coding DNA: TGTGCCAGCAGTCTCGGGACAGGGGGCCTTCATAGGGAGGAGACCCAGTACTTC. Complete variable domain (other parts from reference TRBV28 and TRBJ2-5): DVKVTQSSRYLVKRTGEKVFLECVQDMDHENMFWYRQDPGLGLRLIYFSYDVKMKEKGDIPEGYSVSREKKERFSLILESASTNQTSMYLCASSLGTGGLHREETQYFGPGTRLLVL.

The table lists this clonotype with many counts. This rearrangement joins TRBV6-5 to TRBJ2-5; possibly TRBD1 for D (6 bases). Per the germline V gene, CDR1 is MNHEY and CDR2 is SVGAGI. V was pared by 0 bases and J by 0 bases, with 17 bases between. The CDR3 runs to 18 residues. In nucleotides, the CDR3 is TGTGCCAGCAGTTACTCAAAGGTTTACAGGGCCAACCAAGAGACCCAGTACTTC. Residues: CASSYSKVYRANQETQYF.

CDR3 bases: TGTGCCACCGGCAGGGACGAGGGGGAGCAGTACTTC. This translates into CATGRDEGEQYF. This chain joins TRBV6-5 and TRBJ2-7; D tentatively reads TRBD1 or TRBD2 (5 bases each). The CDR3 runs to 12 residues. Germline values: CDR1 MNHEY, CDR2 SVGAGI. V dropped 10 bases and J dropped 7 bases, with 17 bases sitting between them.

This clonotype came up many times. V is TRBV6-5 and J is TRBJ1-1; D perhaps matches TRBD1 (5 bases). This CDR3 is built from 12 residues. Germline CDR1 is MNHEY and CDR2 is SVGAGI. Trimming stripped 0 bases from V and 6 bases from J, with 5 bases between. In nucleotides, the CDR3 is TGTGCCAGCAGTTACTCAGGGGCTGAAGCTTTCTTT. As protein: CASSYSGAEAFF.

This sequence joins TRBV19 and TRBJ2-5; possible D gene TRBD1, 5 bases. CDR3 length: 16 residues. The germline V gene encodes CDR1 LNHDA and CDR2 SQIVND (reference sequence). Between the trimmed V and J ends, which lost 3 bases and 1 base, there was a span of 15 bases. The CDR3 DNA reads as TGTGCCAGTAGTATCAGCTGGGCAAGGGGCCAAGAGACCCAGTACTTC. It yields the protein CASSISWARGQETQYF.

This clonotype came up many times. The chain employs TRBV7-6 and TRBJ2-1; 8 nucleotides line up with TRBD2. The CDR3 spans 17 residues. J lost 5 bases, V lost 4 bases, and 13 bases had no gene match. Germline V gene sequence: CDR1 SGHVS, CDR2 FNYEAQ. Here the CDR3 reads CASSSHLPGGGDNEQFF. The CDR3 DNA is TGTGCCAGCAGCTCACACCTCCCGGGGGGGGGAGACAATGAGCAGTTCTTC.

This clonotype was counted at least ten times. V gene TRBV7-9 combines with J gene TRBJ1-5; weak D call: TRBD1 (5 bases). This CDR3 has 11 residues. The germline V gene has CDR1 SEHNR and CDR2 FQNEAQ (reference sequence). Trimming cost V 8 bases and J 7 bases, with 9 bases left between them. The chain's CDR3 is CASGQRQPQHF. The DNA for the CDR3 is TGTGCCAGCGGACAAAGGCAGCCCCAGCATTTT.

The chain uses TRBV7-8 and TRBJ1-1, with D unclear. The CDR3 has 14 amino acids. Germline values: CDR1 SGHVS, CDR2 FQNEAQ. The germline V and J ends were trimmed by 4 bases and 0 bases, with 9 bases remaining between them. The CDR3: CASSSWGLNTEAFF. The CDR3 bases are TGTGCCAGCAGCTCCTGGGGTTTGAACACTGAAGCTTTCTTT.

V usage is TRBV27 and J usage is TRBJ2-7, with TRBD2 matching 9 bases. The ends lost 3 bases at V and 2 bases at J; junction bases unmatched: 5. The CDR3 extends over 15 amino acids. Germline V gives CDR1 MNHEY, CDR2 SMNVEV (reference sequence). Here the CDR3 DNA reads TGTGCCAGCAGTTTTGGTAGCGGGGGCACCTACGAGCAGTACTTC. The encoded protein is CASSFGSGGTYEQYF.

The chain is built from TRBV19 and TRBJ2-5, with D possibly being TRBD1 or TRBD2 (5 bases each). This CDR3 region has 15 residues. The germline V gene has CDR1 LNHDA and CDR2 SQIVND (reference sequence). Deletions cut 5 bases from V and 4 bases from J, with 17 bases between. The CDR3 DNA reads TGTGCCAGTAGTCCCTCCGGGACGTTCGGAGAGACCCAGTACTTC. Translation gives CASSPSGTFGETQYF.

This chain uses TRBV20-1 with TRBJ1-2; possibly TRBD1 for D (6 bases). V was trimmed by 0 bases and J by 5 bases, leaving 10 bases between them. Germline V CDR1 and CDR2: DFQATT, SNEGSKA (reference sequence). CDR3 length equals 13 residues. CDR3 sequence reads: CSAREQGEYGYTF. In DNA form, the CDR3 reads TGCAGTGCTAGAGAACAGGGTGAATATGGCTACACCTTC.

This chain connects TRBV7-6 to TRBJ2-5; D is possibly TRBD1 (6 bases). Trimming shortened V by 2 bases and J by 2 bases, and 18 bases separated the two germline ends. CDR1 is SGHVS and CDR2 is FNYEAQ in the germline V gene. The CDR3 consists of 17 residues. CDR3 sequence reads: CASSLIQGPPEQETQYF. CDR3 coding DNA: TGTGCCAGCAGCTTAATACAGGGACCACCCGAACAAGAGACCCAGTACTTC.

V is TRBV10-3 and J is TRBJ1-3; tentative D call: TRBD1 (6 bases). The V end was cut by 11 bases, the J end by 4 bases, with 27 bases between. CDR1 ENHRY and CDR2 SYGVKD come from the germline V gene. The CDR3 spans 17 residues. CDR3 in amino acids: CAASGAGVKSDGNTIYF. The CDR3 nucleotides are TGTGCCGCGAGCGGGGCAGGGGTAAAGTCGGACGGAAACACCATATATTTT.